This T cell receptor (beta chain) was sequenced for a study of beta chain features in type 1 diabetes (dated by TCRdb to 2016 to 2018). Notes on the research overall: No differences in mean age, gender distribution, total cell number or subset yield were found between patients and healthy donors. The study compared TCRB repertoires of sorted circulating CD4+ T cell subsets between recently diagnosed type 1 diabetes patients and matched healthy donors. Regulatory and stem cell-like memory subsets were obtained from only 8 patients and roughly eight healthy donors, while naive and central memory subsets were obtained from all 28 donors. A total of approximately 100 million sorted cells were examined across all samples, and the number of cells per subset was strongly correlated with RNA yield.

From each donor, a single peripheral blood sample of around 120 mL on average was drawn into heparinised tubes. A BD FACSAria II and a panel including CD45RO, CCR7, CD25, CD127, CD95 and CD27 were used to sort naive, central memory, regulatory and stem cell-like memory CD4+ T cells. All sorted populations exceeded 95% purity. PBMCs were separated immediately by Lymphoprep density gradient centrifugation and were stained directly, without being cultured. So that batch effects would be minimized, each experiment stained and sorted samples in pairs, pairing one healthy donor with one patient. About this clone: Its antigen is currently not known. No base-level quality is on record; no much larger clone is a single base apart.

Broad study findings and their caveats: Naive, central memory and regulatory TCRB repertoires appeared to be more similar among patients than among healthy donors. HLA sub-analyses involved small numbers of individuals, so any influence of HLA type on TCRB rearrangement remained unresolved. Because cDNA was sequenced instead of genomic DNA, activated cells with high expression could be over-represented, although the groups did not differ in activation or CD3 levels. PCR might favor shorter templates, but patient and control samples were amplified and corrected together, so any skew would affect both groups equally. A moderate but significant shortening of TCRB CDR3 length was observed in type 1 diabetes patients in all four CD4+ subsets. At VDJ recombination sites, patients with type 1 diabetes made fewer insertions and deleted more nucleotides, a pattern implying thymic rearrangement abnormalities.

Relative to germline, V is missing 3 bases and J is missing 5 bases, with 6 bases of the junction outside any gene match. The CDR3 spans 13 residues, from the cysteine through the phenylalanine. Here the CDR3 DNA is all that survives: 39 bases in frame from base 1. CDR1 and CDR2, per the germline V gene (reference sequence), are GTSNPN and SVGIG. The High Capacity cDNA Reverse Transcription Kit was used to reverse transcribe all of the isolated RNA, meaning that expressed TCRB transcripts were what got sequenced. Deep immunoSEQ sequencing was performed on naive, central memory and regulatory T cell samples, with an average of around 3.5 million total reads per sample. Sorted cells were lysed in RLT buffer and RNA was extracted with DNase-treated RNeasy Micro or Mini kits, depending on cell number. To prevent cross-contamination, each cell subset was processed individually, whereas patient and healthy donor samples were processed jointly. The immunoSEQ multiplex PCR was used to amplify TCRB sequences from cDNA, yielding 87-bp fragments that span the CDR3 region. Sequencing of the amplicons was performed on the Illumina HiSeq platform. Per the original workflow: Synthetic template baselines were used to correct PCR bias computationally, reads within Hamming distance 2 were collapsed together, and singletons that could not be merged were discarded. Reads were aligned against IMGT so that V, D and J genes, CDR3 length and insertions or deletions at six rearrangement sites could be assigned. Within each subset, clonotype counts were normalized to sorted cell number, and only after that were true diversity and Gini coefficients computed with the tcR R package. The overlap coefficient, calculated on TCRB nucleotide sequences, was used to measure repertoire sharing. Out-of-frame TCRB sequences from naive cells were analyzed as a proxy for the pre-selection repertoire. TCRdb re-hosts the immuneACCESS table, in-frame sequences only. Its copies lack some clones; in the studies checked, an unresolved V gene accounts for under half of them, and the cause for the rest is not known. D and trimming were read from the DNA, whereas the V and J calls and clone size are those reported in that table. The sample table shows under 400,000 clones, and about 20% are seen once. Approximately 0.041% of the sample is in the top ten clones.

The source material was naive CD4+ T cells from blood. The cell subset or site tag for this specimen amounts to: true naive CD4+ T cells. This clonotype originated in a woman aged 18 to 35 in good health. The sequence joins TRBV30 to TRBJ2-5; TRBD1 matches 7 bases in the middle. At the DNA level, the sequence is TGTGCCTGGAGGGGTACAGGGGTGGAGACCCAGTACTTC. Its product reads: CAWRGTGVETQYF.